Shown below are 3 T cell receptor beta chains from a single sample sequenced in a study of beta chain features in type 1 diabetes. Expressed TCRB transcripts were sequenced after all isolated RNA was converted to cDNA. TCRdb keeps only in-frame clones here, not all; method: immunoSEQ multiplex PCR. Altogether roughly 150,000 clones are present, approximately 9.1% being singletons, with the ten largest covering 2.3%. The sequencing sample was made of central memory CD4+ T cells from blood. The receptors come from a woman aged 18 to 35 in good health.

This clone was picked up a small number of times. This sequence joins TRBV5-1 and TRBJ1-1; 7 positions match TRBD1. V shed 4 bases, J shed 3 bases, and the junction held 9 bases outside the gene matches. The CDR3 length is 15 residues. Germline CDR1 is SGHRS and CDR2 is YFSETQ. The CDR3 reads CASSTNTGVDTEAFF. In nucleotides, the CDR3 is TGCGCCAGCAGCACCAACACAGGGGTGGACACTGAAGCTTTCTTT.

The chain couples TRBV18 to TRBJ2-5; D perhaps matches TRBD1 (6 bases). CDR3 length: 13 residues. The germline V and J ends were trimmed by 8 bases and 2 bases, with 12 bases remaining between them. Germline CDR1 is KGHSH and CDR2 is LQKENI. CDR3 nucleotides: TGTGCCAGCGCCCGGGACATACAAGAGACCCAGTACTTC. It specifies CASARDIQETQYF.

This clone came up a few times. V and J are TRBV18 and TRBJ2-7, with TRBD1 identical over 9 bases. Looked up from germline, CDR1 is KGHSH and CDR2 is LQKENI. V gave up 6 bases and J gave up 4 bases; unmatched junction bases: 7. This CDR3 has 14 residues. CDR3 sequence: CASSERQGVYEQYF. CDR3 in DNA: TGTGCCAGCTCCGAACGACAGGGGGTTTACGAGCAGTACTTC.